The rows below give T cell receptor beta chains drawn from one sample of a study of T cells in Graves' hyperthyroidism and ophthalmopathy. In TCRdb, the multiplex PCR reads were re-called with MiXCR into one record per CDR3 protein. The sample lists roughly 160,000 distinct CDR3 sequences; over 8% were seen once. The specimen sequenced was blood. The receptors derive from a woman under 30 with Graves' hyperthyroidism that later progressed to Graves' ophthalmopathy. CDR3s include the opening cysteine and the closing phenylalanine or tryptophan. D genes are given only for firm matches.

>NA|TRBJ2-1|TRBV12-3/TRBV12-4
CASSLLGSLEEQFF
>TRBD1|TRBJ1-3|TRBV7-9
CASSSIQGLSGNTIYF
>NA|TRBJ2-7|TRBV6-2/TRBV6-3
CASSYSGATAYEQYF
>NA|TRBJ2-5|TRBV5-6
CASSVRGTQYF
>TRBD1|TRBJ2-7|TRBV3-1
CASRAQGAYEQYF
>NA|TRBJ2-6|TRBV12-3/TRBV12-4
CASSSRGSGANVLTF
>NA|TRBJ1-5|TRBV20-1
CSALRGGGNQPQHF
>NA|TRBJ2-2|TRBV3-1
CASSQDTNTGELFF
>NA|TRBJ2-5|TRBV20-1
CSARDGTHSQETQYF
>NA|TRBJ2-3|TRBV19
CASSIIGLASTDTQYF
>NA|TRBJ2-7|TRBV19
CASSPGHGVEQYF
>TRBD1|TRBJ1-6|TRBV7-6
CASSLAEDRKYNSPLHF
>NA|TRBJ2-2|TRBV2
CASSVGQGFNTGELFF
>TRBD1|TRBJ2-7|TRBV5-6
CASTTTGASYEQYF
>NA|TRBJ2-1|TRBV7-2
CASSLSRDNEQFF
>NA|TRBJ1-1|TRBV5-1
CASSLAPPKGTEAFF
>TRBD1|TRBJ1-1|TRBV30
CAWSVRQGSGNTEAFF
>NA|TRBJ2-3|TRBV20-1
CSARDQDRGGDTDTQYF
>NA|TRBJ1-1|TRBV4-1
CASSPKGSGGSTEAFF
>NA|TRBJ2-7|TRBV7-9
CASSLDVYEQYF
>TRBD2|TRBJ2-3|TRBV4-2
CASSQKLAVSTDTQYF
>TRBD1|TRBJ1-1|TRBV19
CASNPDRGYAEAFF
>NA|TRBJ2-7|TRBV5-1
CASSLDAAVGEQYF
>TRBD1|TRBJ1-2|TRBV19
CASSPLYGGGANYGYTF
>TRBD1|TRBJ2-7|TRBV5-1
CASSPTDRVRDEQYF
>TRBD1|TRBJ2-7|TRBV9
CASSVNSGTATYEQYF
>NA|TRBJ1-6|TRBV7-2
CASSLTQGRNSPLHF
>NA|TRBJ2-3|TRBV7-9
CASSSRGGTADTQYF
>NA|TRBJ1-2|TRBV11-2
CASSLGGTNYGYTF
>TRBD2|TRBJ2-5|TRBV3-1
CASNLAGGPETQYF
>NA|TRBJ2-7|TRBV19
CASSIVMRAGGEQYF
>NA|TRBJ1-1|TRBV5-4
CASSYWGRDWHEAFF
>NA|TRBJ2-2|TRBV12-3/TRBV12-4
CASSPVRGGLTGELFF
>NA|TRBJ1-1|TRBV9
CASSVGAGLNTEAFF
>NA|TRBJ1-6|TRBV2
CASSEWQNNSPLHF
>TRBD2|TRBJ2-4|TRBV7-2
CASSSGTSGLHKNIQYF
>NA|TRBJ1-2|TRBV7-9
CASSLDGLLGGYTF
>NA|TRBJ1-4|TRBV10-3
CAISGSAGNEKLFF
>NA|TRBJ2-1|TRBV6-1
CASRPGPINEQFF
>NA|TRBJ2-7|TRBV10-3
CATKARGGGDYEQYF
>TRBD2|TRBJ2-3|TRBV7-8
CASSLSRFGLAGNTDTQYF
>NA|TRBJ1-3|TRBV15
CATSRVSAGAIGNTIYF
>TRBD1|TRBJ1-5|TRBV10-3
CAISSPGQGLSNQPQHF
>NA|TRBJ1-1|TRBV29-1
CSAGTNTEAFF
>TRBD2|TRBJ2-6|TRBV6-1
CASRMGGWGSGANVLTF
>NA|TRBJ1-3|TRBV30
CASKQSGTTRLGNTIYF
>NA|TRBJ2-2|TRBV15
CATSSGPTGELFF
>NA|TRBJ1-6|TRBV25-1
CASSEAQYTSPLHF
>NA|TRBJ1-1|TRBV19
CASNYRAGYTEAFF
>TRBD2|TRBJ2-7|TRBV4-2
CASSQELPLSGREDYEQYF
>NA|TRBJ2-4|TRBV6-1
CAISLANLAKNIQYF
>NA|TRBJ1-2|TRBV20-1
CSAFDIRYGYTF
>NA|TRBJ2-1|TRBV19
CASSSKGPSYSYDEQFF
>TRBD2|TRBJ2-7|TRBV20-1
CSARDFTSGIYEQYF